Listed below are T cell receptor beta chains from one sample, sequenced in a study of blood T cell repertoires in COVID-19. TCRdb keeps only in-frame clones here, not all; method: immunoSEQ multiplex PCR. The sample carries 210,000 or so clones, over 75% recorded once. The sample consisted of PBMCs or T cells enriched from blood (not recorded which). These receptor sequences come from a man under 40 with acute COVID-19. Each CDR3 is given with its conserved first and last residue. Fields, in order: J gene, V gene, D gene, CDR3 DNA, CDR3 protein. The D gene is left open where the match is weak.

TRBJ2-7 | TRBV6-5 | - | TGTGCCAGCAATAAACAGGGCCGTTCCTACGAGCAGTACTTC | CASNKQGRSYEQYF
TRBJ1-5 | TRBV6-1 | - | TGTGCCAGCAGTGAAGTGGGGGCGCGTCACAATCAGCCCCAGCATTTT | CASSEVGARHNQPQHF
TRBJ2-7 | TRBV12-3/TRBV12-4 | - | TGTGCCAGCAGTTTAGCGGAGGGGCTAGAGCAGTACTTC | CASSLAEGLEQYF
TRBJ1-4 | TRBV7-9 | - | TGTGCCAGCAGCTCTCCAGAATCCACCCGCGGTGAAAAACTGTTTTTT | CASSSPESTRGEKLFF
TRBJ2-2 | TRBV18 | TRBD1 | TGTGCCAGCTCACCATTGCGACAGGGCACCGGGGAGCTGTTTTTT | CASSPLRQGTGELFF
TRBJ2-7 | TRBV28 | - | TGTGCCAGTTTTGAAGGAGGGGCCTCCTACGAGCAGTACTTC | CASFEGGASYEQYF
TRBJ1-4 | TRBV28 | - | TGTGCTAGCAAAGAAAACAGGGCAGGAGAAAAACTGTTTTTT | CASKENRAGEKLFF
TRBJ1-6 | TRBV2 | TRBD1 | TGTGCCAGCAGTGAACAGGGGGGCAATTCACCCCTCCACTTT | CASSEQGGNSPLHF
TRBJ2-2 | TRBV7-6 | TRBD1 | TGTGCCAGCAGCTTAGGACAGGGGGGCACCGGGGAGCTGTTTTTT | CASSLGQGGTGELFF
TRBJ2-7 | TRBV18 | - | TGTGCCAGCTCCCTGGACATGGTCACCTACGAGCAGTACTTC | CASSLDMVTYEQYF
TRBJ1-2 | TRBV7-9 | TRBD1 | TGTGCCAGCAGTTTCAGGGGGTATAACTATGGCTACACCTTC | CASSFRGYNYGYTF
TRBJ2-5 | TRBV6-6 | TRBD1 | TGTGCCAGCAGTTACCCAGGGGGCCAAGAGACCCAGTACTTC | CASSYPGGQETQYF